This T cell receptor (beta chain) was profiled in a study of blood T cell repertoires in COVID-19. Measured with immunoSEQ multiplex PCR; TCRdb has only the in-frame clones, and not every one. The table shows 200,000 to 300,000 clones, with 70% to 90% occurring only once. CDR3 length: 12 residues. Trimming removed 1 base at V and 7 bases at J, with 5 bases between. The J gene is TRBJ2-1, the V gene TRBV12-3 or TRBV12-4; unclear D gene. Sequenced: peripheral blood. This clonotype was sampled from a man older than 75 with acute or convalescent COVID-19. CDR3 residues: CASSLVVNEQFF. CDR3 coding DNA: TGTGCCAGCAGTTTAGTAGTAAATGAGCAGTTCTTC.